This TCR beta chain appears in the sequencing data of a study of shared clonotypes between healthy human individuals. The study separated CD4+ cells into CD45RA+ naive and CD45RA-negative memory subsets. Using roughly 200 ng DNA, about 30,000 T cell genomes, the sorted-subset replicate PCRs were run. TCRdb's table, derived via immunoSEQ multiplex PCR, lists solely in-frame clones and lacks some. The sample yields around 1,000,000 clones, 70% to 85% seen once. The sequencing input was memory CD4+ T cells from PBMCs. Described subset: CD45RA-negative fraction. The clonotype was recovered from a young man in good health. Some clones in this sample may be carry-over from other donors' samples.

The CDR3 loop reads CSAGQPQHF. The CDR3 nucleotides read TGCAGCGCTGGTCAGCCCCAGCATTTT. V is TRBV29-1 and J is TRBJ1-5; no reliable D call. Germline assignment: CDR1 SQVTM and CDR2 ANQGSEA. CDR3 length equals 9 residues. The V and J ends lost 7 bases and 6 bases respectively, with 4 bases between them.